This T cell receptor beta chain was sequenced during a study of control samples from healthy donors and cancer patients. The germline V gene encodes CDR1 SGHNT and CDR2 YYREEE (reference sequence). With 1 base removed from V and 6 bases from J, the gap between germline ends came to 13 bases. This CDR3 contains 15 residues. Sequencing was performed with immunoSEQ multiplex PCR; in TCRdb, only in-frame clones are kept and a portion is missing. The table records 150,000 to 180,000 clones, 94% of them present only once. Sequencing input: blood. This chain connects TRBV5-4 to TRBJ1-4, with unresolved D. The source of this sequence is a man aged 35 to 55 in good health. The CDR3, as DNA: TGTGCCAGCAGCTTGTCACCGGGAATCGATGAAAAACTGTTTTTT. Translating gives CASSLSPGIDEKLFF.